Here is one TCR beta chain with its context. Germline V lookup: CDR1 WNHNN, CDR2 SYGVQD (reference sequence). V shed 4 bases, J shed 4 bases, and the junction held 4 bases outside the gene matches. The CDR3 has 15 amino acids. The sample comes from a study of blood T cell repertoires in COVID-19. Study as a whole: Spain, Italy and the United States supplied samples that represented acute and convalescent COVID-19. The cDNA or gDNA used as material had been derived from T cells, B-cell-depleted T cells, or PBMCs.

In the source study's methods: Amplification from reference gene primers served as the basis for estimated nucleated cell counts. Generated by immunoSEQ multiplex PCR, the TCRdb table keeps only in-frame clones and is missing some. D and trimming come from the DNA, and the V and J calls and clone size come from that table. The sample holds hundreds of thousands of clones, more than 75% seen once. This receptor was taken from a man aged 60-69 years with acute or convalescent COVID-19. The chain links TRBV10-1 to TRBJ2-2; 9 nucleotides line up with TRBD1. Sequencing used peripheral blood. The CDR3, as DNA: TGCGCCAGCAGTGGTGACAGGGGGACCACCGGGGAGCTGTTTTTT. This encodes CASSGDRGTTGELFF.